This T cell receptor beta chain was observed in a study of blood T cell repertoires in COVID-19. Overall study context: Acute and convalescent COVID-19 specimens originated in the United States, Italy and Spain. Sources were T cells, B-cell-depleted T cells, or PBMCs; the material itself was cDNA or gDNA.

Only in-frame clones appear in the TCRdb table, and some are missing; sequencing was by immunoSEQ multiplex PCR. There are about 270,000 clones in the sample; roughly 85% occur only once, and over 7.5% lies in the top ten. The CDR3 length is 16 residues. Germline CDR1 and CDR2: MGHDK and SYGVNS. Between the trimmed V and J ends, which lost 3 bases and 8 bases, there was a span of 20 bases. Residents of around 24 US areas, aged roughly 18 to 89 years, made up the participants. The chain couples TRBV25-1 to TRBJ1-5, with D possibly being TRBD1 (6 bases). The sample was PBMCs or T cells enriched from blood (not recorded which). The source of this sequence is a woman in her forties or fifties with acute COVID-19. CDR3 residues: CASSDSATGLKEPQHF. The DNA of the CDR3 is TGTGCCAGCAGTGACTCGGCCACAGGGTTGAAAGAGCCCCAGCATTTT. The entire variable domain, with the rest obtained from reference TRBV25-1 and TRBJ1-5, is as follows: EADIYQTPRYLVIGTGKKITLECSQTMGHDKMYWYQQDPGMELHLIHYSYGVNSTEKGDLSSESTVSRIRTEHFPLTLESARPSHTSQYLCASSDSATGLKEPQHFGDGTRLSIL.